This T cell receptor (beta chain) is from a study of control samples from healthy donors and cancer patients. Generated by immunoSEQ multiplex PCR, the TCRdb table keeps only in-frame clones and is missing some. There are some 90,000 clones in the sample; roughly 89% occur only once, and around 7.6% lies in the top ten. The CDR3 sequence is 12 residues long. CDR1 and CDR2 (germline): MDHEN, SYDVKM. This clonotype was sampled from a woman in her sixties in good health. This chain uses TRBV28 with TRBJ1-2; 9 bases map to TRBD1. The specimen was blood. The CDR3 here is CAAGGQGYGYTF. CDR3 nucleotides: TGTGCTGCAGGGGGACAGGGTTATGGCTACACCTTC.